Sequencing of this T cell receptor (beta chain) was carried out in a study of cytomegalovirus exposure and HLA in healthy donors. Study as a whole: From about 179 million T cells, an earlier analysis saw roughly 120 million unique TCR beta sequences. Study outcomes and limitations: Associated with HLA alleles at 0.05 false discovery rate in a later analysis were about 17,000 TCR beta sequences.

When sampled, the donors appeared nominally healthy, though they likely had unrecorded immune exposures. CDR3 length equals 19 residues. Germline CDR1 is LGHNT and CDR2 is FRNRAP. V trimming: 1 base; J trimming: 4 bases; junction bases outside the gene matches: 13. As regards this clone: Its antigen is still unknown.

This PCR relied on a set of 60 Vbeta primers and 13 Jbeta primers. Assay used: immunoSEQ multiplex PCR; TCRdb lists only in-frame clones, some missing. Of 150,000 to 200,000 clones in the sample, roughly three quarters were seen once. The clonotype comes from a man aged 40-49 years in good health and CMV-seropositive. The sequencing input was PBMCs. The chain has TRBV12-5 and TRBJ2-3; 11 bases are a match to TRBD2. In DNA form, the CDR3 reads TGTGCTAGTGGTTTGGCCACACAAAATAGCGGGGGGGCCTCAGATACGCAGTATTTT. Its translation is CASGLATQNSGGASDTQYF.